This T cell receptor (beta chain) was found in a study of post-analysis software for immune sequencing data. This clonotype appeared a few times. cDNA libraries of TCR beta carried unique molecular identifiers. TCRdb reprocessed the PCR reads via MiXCR and lists one record per CDR3 protein. The repertoire has about 540,000 distinct CDR3 sequences, about a third of them found once; the top ten carry 6%. The sample was blood. The TCR was taken from a girl between 2 and 17 years old with multiple sclerosis.

The CDR3 DNA reads as TGTGCCAGCAGCTTAGGACTAGCGGTTTTTGGGGCCAACGTCCTGACTTTC. Encoded protein: CASSLGLAVFGANVLTF. This chain uses TRBV7-9 with TRBJ2-6; 9 bases agree with TRBD2. Germline assignment: CDR1 SEHNR and CDR2 FQNEAQ (reference sequence). The trim removed 1 base at V and 3 bases at J, leaving 4 bases unmatched. The CDR3 runs 17 residues.